A single sample gave rise to the 21 T cell receptor beta chains below, sequenced in a study of T cell responses to AZD1222 COVID-19 vaccine. The data were produced by immunoSEQ multiplex PCR, yet TCRdb's version contains in-frame clones alone and is incomplete. This table has 95,000 or so clones, just over 90% appearing once. Sequences were derived from peripheral blood, sampled 28 days after the second AZD1222 dose. These receptor sequences come from an adult who received the AZD1222 COVID-19 vaccine.

The V and J genes are TRBV28 and TRBJ1-5; D gene ambiguous. The CDR3 consists of 17 residues. Between the trimmed V and J ends, which lost 0 bases and 0 bases, there was a span of 12 bases. Germline CDR1 reads MDHEN; CDR2 reads SYDVKM. CDR3 protein: CASSLWAHPNSNQPQHF. The CDR3 DNA reads as TGTGCCAGCAGTTTATGGGCCCACCCCAATAGCAATCAGCCCCAGCATTTT. Full variable domain (outside the CDR3, taken from reference TRBV28 and TRBJ1-5): DVKVTQSSRYLVKRTGEKVFLECVQDMDHENMFWYRQDPGLGLRLIYFSYDVKMKEKGDIPEGYSVSREKKERFSLILESASTNQTSMYLCASSLWAHPNSNQPQHFGDGTRLSIL.

V gene TRBV2 combines with J gene TRBJ2-7, with 10 bases matching TRBD2. The germline CDR1 and CDR2 sequences are SNHLY and FYNNEI. This CDR3 comprises 14 residues. The J segment lost 6 bases and the V segment lost 7 bases, leaving 9 bases of the junction unmatched. The CDR3 is CASTPHASGSEQYF. The CDR3 coding sequence is TGTGCCAGCACCCCACACGCTAGCGGGAGCGAGCAGTACTTC.

This chain joins TRBV5-6 and TRBJ2-7; no clear D. This CDR3 comprises 13 residues. Germline values: CDR1 SGHDT, CDR2 YYEEEE. Trimming cost V 8 bases and J 2 bases, with 14 bases left between them. This chain's CDR3 is CASKYSATYEQYF. As DNA, the CDR3 is TGTGCCAGTAAATACAGCGCAACCTACGAGCAGTACTTC.

The chain couples TRBV19 to TRBJ1-3; 11 nucleotides agree with TRBD1. CDR1 and CDR2 from the germline V gene are LNHDA and SQIVND (reference sequence). The trim removed 6 bases at V and 2 bases at J, leaving 6 bases unmatched. The CDR3 has 16 residues. The CDR3 here is CASSPTGQGAGNTIYF. For the CDR3, the DNA is TGTGCCAGTAGCCCGACGGGACAGGGGGCTGGAAACACCATATATTTT.

The V and J genes are TRBV7-2 and TRBJ2-7; no clear D gene. Germline V CDR1 and CDR2: SGHTA, FQGNSA. This CDR3 comprises 13 residues. The V gene lost 1 base and the J gene lost 5 bases, with 9 bases spanning the gap. This CDR3 is CASSLVRANEQYF. In DNA form, the CDR3 reads TGTGCCAGCAGCTTAGTCCGAGCCAACGAGCAGTACTTC.

The count of this clone is one. The chain employs TRBV7-7 and TRBJ1-4; D remains ambiguous. The CDR3 covers 13 residues. Germline V gene sequence: CDR1 SSHAT, CDR2 FNYEAQ (reference sequence). The V and J ends lost 1 base and 5 bases respectively, with 5 bases between them. The CDR3 DNA sequence: TGTGCCAGCAGCTTAGACAGAAATGAAAAACTGTTTTTT. As protein: CASSLDRNEKLFF.

The V gene is TRBV20-1, the J gene TRBJ2-5; the D is unclear. Trimming removed 3 bases at V and 5 bases at J, with 4 bases between. CDR3 length: 10 residues. CDR1 is DFQATT, CDR2 SNEGSKA, per germline (reference sequence). For the CDR3, the DNA is TGCAGTGCTAGTGTGGAGACCCAGTACTTC. Protein sequence: CSASVETQYF.

The V call is TRBV30, the J call TRBJ1-2, with D perhaps matching TRBD1 (5 bases). Germline V CDR1 and CDR2: GTSNPN, SVGIG (reference sequence). V gave up 7 bases and J gave up 4 bases, with 13 bases separating them. The CDR3 runs to 12 residues. The CDR3 coding sequence is TGTGCCTTGGGGGGGGGTGGCTATGGCTACACCTTC. Amino acids: CALGGGGYGYTF. Based on the CDR3 plus reference TRBV30 and TRBJ1-2, the full variable domain is SQTIHQWPATLVQPVGSPLSLECTVEGTSNPNLYWYRQAAGRGLQLLFYSVGIGQISSEVPQNLSASRPQDRQFILSSKKLLLSDSGFYLCALGGGGYGYTFGSGTRLTVV.

This sequence joins TRBV18 and TRBJ2-5; tentatively, D is TRBD2 (6 bases). Trimming took 2 bases from V and 4 from J, leaving 8 bases between them. Germline V gene lookup returns CDR1 KGHSH and CDR2 LQKENI. This CDR3 is 13 amino acids long. CDR3 protein: CASSPGGIETQYF. CDR3 bases: TGTGCCAGCTCACCAGGCGGGATAGAGACCCAGTACTTC.

V and J are TRBV6-2 or TRBV6-3 and TRBJ2-7, with 9 bases aligning to TRBD1. CDR1 is MNHEY and CDR2 is SVGEGT in the germline V gene. J lost 5 bases, V lost 5 bases, and 10 bases had no gene match. CDR3 length: 15 amino acids. The DNA of the CDR3 is TGTGCCAGCAGTCGTTCCGGGACAGGGCCCGACGAGCAGTACTTC. Protein product: CASSRSGTGPDEQYF.

This chain links TRBV9 with TRBJ1-6; a weak D match, TRBD1 (5 bases). Germline CDR1 SGDLS, CDR2 YYNGEE. V was cut by 0 bases and J by 7 bases, with 11 bases left in between. The CDR3 sequence is 15 residues long. The CDR3 DNA reads as TGTGCCAGCAGCGTAGTTTCAGGGAACAATTCACCCCTCCACTTT. Translated, it gives CASSVVSGNNSPLHF.

The chain has TRBV29-1 and TRBJ2-1, with 7 bases that match TRBD2. V shed 1 base, J shed 6 bases, and the junction held 15 bases outside the gene matches. The CDR3 is made up of 17 amino acids. Per germline, CDR1 SQVTM and CDR2 ANQGSEA. CDR3 DNA: TGCAGCGTTGAAGGAATTAGCGGGTCACTAAATTTCAATGAGCAGTTCTTC. It codes for CSVEGISGSLNFNEQFF.

V gene TRBV18 combines with J gene TRBJ2-1, with a weak D call TRBD1 (7 bases). Trimming left V 7 bases short and J 10 bases short, with 14 bases between. This CDR3 spans 12 amino acids. Germline V CDR1 and CDR2: KGHSH, LQKENI. CDR3 nucleotide sequence: TGTGCCAGCTGGACAGGACGGGGGGAGCAGTTCTTC. Translation gives CASWTGRGEQFF.

This chain uses TRBV6-1 with TRBJ2-2; 7 bases line up with TRBD2. V trimming: 1 base; J trimming: 6 bases; junction bases outside the gene matches: 5. Germline V lookup: CDR1 MNHNS, CDR2 SASEGT. This CDR3 is 15 amino acids long. The CDR3 DNA reads as TGTGCCAGCAGTGAAGGCGGGAGTTGGGCCGGGGAGCTGTTTTTT. Encoded protein: CASSEGGSWAGELFF.

This clone appeared a single time. The chain couples TRBV12-3 or TRBV12-4 to TRBJ2-1; D not certain. V was cut by 1 base and J by 4 bases, with 2 bases left in between. This CDR3 contains 12 residues. CDR3 in DNA: TGTGCCAGCAGTTTAGGATACAATGAGCAGTTCTTC. Translation gives CASSLGYNEQFF.

The chain employs TRBV6-1 and TRBJ1-4; TRBD1 is a possible D gene (6 bases). Germline V gene lookup returns CDR1 MNHNS and CDR2 SASEGT. V shed 6 bases and J shed 5 bases, with 13 bases lying between them. The CDR3 is 14 amino acids. The CDR3 DNA sequence: TGTGCCAGCAGCCTTGGACAGCTCAATGAAAAACTGTTTTTT. Translating it yields CASSLGQLNEKLFF.

This clone appeared a single time. This chain joins TRBV6-5 and TRBJ2-3, with D tentatively TRBD2 (6 bases). The CDR3 covers 13 residues. CDR1 and CDR2 (germline): MNHEY, SVGAGI. V dropped 8 bases and J dropped 0 bases, with 9 bases sitting between them. The CDR3 sequence: CASLGTSTDTQYF. DNA for the CDR3: TGTGCCAGCCTAGGGACTAGCACAGATACGCAGTATTTT.

V usage is TRBV18 and J usage is TRBJ1-5; D is unresolved. The CDR3 totals 13 residues. Germline loops: CDR1 KGHSH, CDR2 LQKENI. Trimming stripped 8 bases from V and 4 bases from J, with 12 bases between. In DNA, the CDR3 is TGTGCCAGCCGGGCGGCGGATAATCAGCCCCAGCATTTT. Amino acid sequence: CASRAADNQPQHF. Filled out from reference TRBV18 and TRBJ1-5, the complete variable domain reads NAGVMQNPRHLVRRRGQEARLRCSPMKGHSHVYWYRQLPEEGLKFMVYLQKENIIDESGMPKERFSAEFPKEGPSILRIQQVVRGDSAAYFCASRAADNQPQHFGDGTRLSIL.

The J gene is TRBJ2-1, the V gene TRBV5-1; 9 nucleotides match TRBD2. There are 14 residues in the CDR3. Germline V gene lookup returns CDR1 SGHRS and CDR2 YFSETQ. With 2 bases clipped from V and 12 bases from J, the junction kept 9 bases outside the gene matches. The CDR3 loop reads CASSLLAGQGGQFF. The CDR3 DNA is TGCGCCAGCAGCTTACTAGCGGGCCAGGGGGGGCAGTTCTTC. Filled out from reference TRBV5-1 and TRBJ2-1, the complete variable domain reads KAGVTQTPRYLIKTRGQQVTLSCSPISGHRSVSWYQQTPGQGLQFLFEYFSETQRNKGNFPGRFSGRQFSNSRSEMNVSTLELGDSALYLCASSLLAGQGGQFFGPGTRLTVL.

The table lists this clone with a count of one. V and J are TRBV19 and TRBJ2-2; the match to TRBD1 covers 9 bases. The V segment lost 4 bases and the J segment 6 bases; nucleotides outside the gene matches: 3. Germline V gene lookup returns CDR1 LNHDA and CDR2 SQIVND (reference sequence). This CDR3 contains 14 residues. Here the CDR3 DNA reads TGTGCCAGTAGTACCGGACAGGGGTCCGGGGAGCTGTTTTTT. It specifies CASSTGQGSGELFF.

This rearrangement joins TRBV27 to TRBJ2-7; 7 nucleotides match TRBD2. The CDR3 consists of 15 residues. The V and J ends lost 7 bases and 4 bases, in that order; junction bases with no gene match: 13. Germline CDR1 reads MNHEY; CDR2 reads SMNVEV (reference sequence). The CDR3 sequence: CASTEAGRLPYEQYF. The CDR3 bases are TGTGCCAGCACCGAAGCGGGAAGGCTACCTTACGAGCAGTACTTC.